A single sample is the source of the 28 T cell receptor beta chains below, sequenced in a study of blood T cell repertoires in COVID-19. Clones were sequenced by immunoSEQ multiplex PCR, and TCRdb holds only the in-frame ones, with some missing. The repertoire has about 45,000 clones, about 83% of them found once; the top ten carry less than 9.5%. Source material: peripheral blood. The source is a man at least 80 years old in a cohort sampled during active COVID-19.

The J gene is TRBJ1-5, the V gene TRBV4-2, with D possibly being TRBD1 (5 bases). The CDR3 contains 16 residues. In germline, CDR1 is LGHNA, CDR2 YNFKEQ. V lost 4 bases and J lost 3, with 16 bases in between. CDR3 nucleotides: TGTGCCAGCAGCCCAAAAGTAGAAGGGGCCAATCAGCCCCAGCATTTT. Its protein product is CASSPKVEGANQPQHF.

The chain employs TRBV25-1 and TRBJ2-7, with D unresolved. This CDR3 region has 12 residues. The germline gives CDR1 MGHDK, CDR2 SYGVNS. V lost 4 bases and J lost 5, with 9 bases in between. The CDR3 DNA follows: TGTGCCAGCAGTGCCCGCCGGGACGAGCAGTACTTC. Amino acids: CASSARRDEQYF.

This rearrangement joins TRBV5-1 to TRBJ1-5; D uncertain. This CDR3 has 14 amino acids. Trimming took off 0 bases at V and 7 bases at J, with 11 bases between the two ends. Looked up from germline, CDR1 is SGHRS and CDR2 is YFSETQ. The CDR3 DNA reads as TGCGCCAGCAGCTTGGATGTCGGGAAACAGCCCCAGCATTTT. Translation gives CASSLDVGKQPQHF.

This chain joins TRBV7-3 and TRBJ1-1; D is unclear. The germline V and J ends were trimmed by 1 base and 7 bases, with 7 bases remaining between them. The CDR3 loop spans 12 amino acids. Germline CDR1 and CDR2: SGHTA and FQGTGA. Here the CDR3 DNA reads TGTGCCAGCAGCTTAAAAATCGGTGAAGCTTTCTTT. It codes for CASSLKIGEAFF. Looking up the rest from reference TRBV7-3 and TRBJ1-1 gives the full variable domain: GAGVSQTPSNKVTEKGKYVELRCDPISGHTALYWYRQSLGQGPEFLIYFQGTGAADDSGLPNDRFFAVRPEGSVSTLKIQRTERGDSAVYLCASSLKIGEAFFGQGTRLTVV.

The gene calls are TRBV11-1 and TRBJ2-7, with D possibly matching TRBD2 (5 bases). The CDR3 has 12 residues. The V and J ends lost 0 bases and 6 bases respectively, with 6 bases between them. Germline values: CDR1 SGHAT, CDR2 FQDESV (reference sequence). The CDR3 region has the DNA TGTGCCAGCAGCTTAGCGAGGGCCGAGCAGTACTTC. Its translation is CASSLARAEQYF.

This CDR3 is CSAKEGLNYEQYF. The CDR3 nucleotides read TGCAGCGCTAAAGAGGGCTTAAACTACGAGCAGTACTTC. The chain is built from TRBV29-1 and TRBJ2-7, with D possibly being TRBD2 (5 bases). Trimming removed 7 bases at V and 3 bases at J, with 16 bases between. Germline CDR1 reads SQVTM; CDR2 reads ANQGSEA. The CDR3 extends over 13 amino acids.

This chain connects TRBV5-6 to TRBJ2-5, with unresolved D. The V and J ends lost 4 bases and 4 bases respectively, with 11 bases between them. The CDR3 contains 13 residues. Germline CDR1 is SGHDT and CDR2 is YYEEEE. The chain's CDR3 is CASSGRAGETQYF. The CDR3 nucleotides read TGTGCCAGCAGCGGGCGTGCTGGAGAGACCCAGTACTTC.

The chain employs TRBV7-2 and TRBJ1-2, with a possible D match to TRBD1 (5 bases). The CDR3 runs to 15 residues. CDR1 and CDR2 (germline): SGHTA, FQGNSA. V shed 5 bases and J shed 5 bases, with 18 bases lying between them. CDR3 nucleotide sequence: TGTGCCAGCAGCCTAGGGACCAGAGGGTATTATGGCTACACCTTC. It encodes CASSLGTRGYYGYTF. The full variable domain, completed using reference TRBV7-2 and TRBJ1-2, is GAGVSQSPSNKVTEKGKDVELRCDPISGHTALYWYRQSLGQGLEFLIYFQGNSAPDKSGLPSDRFSAERTGGSVSTLTIQRTQQEDSAVYLCASSLGTRGYYGYTFGSGTRLTVV.

The chain is built from TRBV2 and TRBJ1-1; unclear D gene. The V gene's germline CDR1 is SNHLY and CDR2 FYNNEI. The CDR3 spans 16 residues. Deletions cut 3 bases from V and 4 bases from J, with 18 bases between. The CDR3 sequence: CASSEFSIGFGTEAFF. The CDR3 DNA reads as TGTGCCAGCAGTGAGTTTAGTATCGGTTTTGGCACTGAAGCTTTCTTT.

The CDR3, as DNA: TGTGCCAGCAGTACTACAGGGCCGAACACTGAAGCTTTCTTT. Protein product: CASSTTGPNTEAFF. The chain links TRBV6-5 to TRBJ1-1; possibly TRBD1 for D (6 bases). Per the germline V gene, CDR1 is MNHEY and CDR2 is SVGAGI. The CDR3 totals 14 residues. The V and J ends lost 5 bases and 1 base respectively, with 11 bases between them.

The chain links TRBV7-9 to TRBJ2-1; 9 bases are a match to TRBD1. V was pared by 8 bases and J by 1 base, with 6 bases of the junction left unmatched. CDR3 length equals 15 residues. Looked up from germline, CDR1 is SEHNR and CDR2 is FQNEAQ (reference sequence). CDR3 loop: CASVSGTGSYNEQFF. The CDR3, as DNA: TGTGCCAGCGTCTCCGGGACAGGGTCCTACAATGAGCAGTTCTTC.

The genes are TRBV15 and TRBJ1-2, with 10 bases that match TRBD1. CDR3 length equals 15 residues. Losses at the gene ends were 2 bases for V and 3 bases for J; bases not matched to a gene: 3. Germline-derived CDR1 and CDR2 are LNHNV and YYDKDF (reference sequence). The CDR3 spells CATSRRTGGYYGYTF. The CDR3 DNA follows: TGTGCCACCAGCAGACGGACAGGGGGGTACTATGGCTACACCTTC.

This clone was counted only a few times. V and J are TRBV19 and TRBJ2-1, with 7 nucleotides matching TRBD1. Trimming cost V 6 bases and J 9 bases; bases outside gene matches: 11. Per germline, CDR1 LNHDA and CDR2 SQIVND (reference sequence). This CDR3 region has 14 residues. The CDR3 DNA follows: TGTGCCAGTAGATCCGTAGGGGGCGAGGGTGAGCAGTTCTTC. Its translation: CASRSVGGEGEQFF.

This chain connects TRBV4-1 to TRBJ2-3; 9 nucleotides align to TRBD2. The CDR3 loop spans 15 amino acids. CDR1 and CDR2 (germline): MGHRA, YSYEKL. Trimming took 1 base from V and 4 from J; bases not matched to a gene: 3. CDR3 region: CASSQGAGGPDTQYF. Written as DNA, the CDR3 is TGCGCCAGCAGCCAAGGCGCGGGGGGGCCAGATACGCAGTATTTT.

This clone was observed once. The chain carries TRBV25-1 and TRBJ2-5; D may be TRBD1 (7 bases). The germline CDR1 and CDR2 sequences are MGHDK and SYGVNS. The CDR3 runs to 12 residues. Trimming pared 8 bases from V and 5 bases from J, leaving 12 bases between. CDR3 sequence reads: CASAPGGETQYF. The CDR3 DNA follows: TGTGCCAGCGCACCAGGGGGGGAGACCCAGTACTTC. The variable domain in full, completed from reference TRBV25-1 and TRBJ2-5, reads EADIYQTPRYLVIGTGKKITLECSQTMGHDKMYWYQQDPGMELHLIHYSYGVNSTEKGDLSSESTVSRIRTEHFPLTLESARPSHTSQYLCASAPGGETQYFGPGTRLLVL.

This rearrangement joins TRBV5-1 to TRBJ1-1; D call uncertain. Trimming removed 1 base from V and 4 bases from J, with 8 bases in between. This CDR3 comprises 13 residues. Germline CDR1 reads SGHRS; CDR2 reads YFSETQ. The CDR3 region is CASSLRSSTEAFF. In DNA, the CDR3 is TGCGCCAGCAGCTTGCGGAGCAGCACTGAAGCTTTCTTT.

The V and J genes are TRBV5-1 and TRBJ1-4, with 8 nucleotides matching TRBD1. Germline CDR1 reads SGHRS; CDR2 reads YFSETQ. This CDR3 region has 14 residues. Germline trimming cut 4 bases from V and 1 base from J; bases unmatched to any gene: 0. CDR3: CASSGTGTNEKLFF. The CDR3 DNA reads as TGCGCCAGCAGCGGGACAGGAACTAATGAAAAACTGTTTTTT.

The rearrangement joins TRBV18 to TRBJ1-2, with D tentatively TRBD1 (5 bases). From germline, CDR1 is KGHSH and CDR2 LQKENI. The CDR3 has 17 amino acids. Trimming took off 1 base at V and 0 bases at J, with 15 bases between the two ends. The CDR3 region has the DNA TGTGCCAGCTCACCACGGGGGGACGAGGCTTCTAACTATGGCTACACCTTC. Translating it yields CASSPRGDEASNYGYTF.

The genes are TRBV6-5 and TRBJ1-1; no clear D. Trimming stripped 8 bases from V and 1 base from J, with 11 bases between. Germline V CDR1 and CDR2: MNHEY, SVGAGI. CDR3 size: 13 residues. As DNA, the CDR3 is TGTGCCAGCCTCGAGAGTGAGAACACTGAAGCTTTCTTT. Protein product: CASLESENTEAFF.

The chain has TRBV11-2 and TRBJ1-2; D not certain. This CDR3 spans 11 amino acids. Trimming pared 10 bases from V and 6 bases from J, leaving 12 bases between. The germline CDR1 and CDR2 sequences are SGHAT and FQNNGV. The DNA of the CDR3 is TGTGCCACCCATGGCCAGGATGGCTACACCTTC. Protein sequence: CATHGQDGYTF.

The chain carries TRBV29-1 and TRBJ2-3; 7 bases match TRBD2. V shed 6 bases and J 3 bases; nucleotides not matched to a gene: 6. The CDR3 sequence is 13 residues long. The V gene's germline CDR1 is SQVTM and CDR2 ANQGSEA. The CDR3 is CSVSGARTDTQYF. In DNA, the CDR3 is TGCAGCGTGAGCGGGGCTCGGACAGATACGCAGTATTTT.

This chain uses TRBV5-3 with TRBJ1-5; 7 bases match TRBD1. TRBV5-3 is an ORF for which the function is uncertain. Unmatched junction bases numbered 10, after V lost 4 bases and J lost 6 bases. The CDR3 contains 15 residues. The CDR3 DNA is TGTGCCAGAAGCCTGAAACAGGGGAGTAGTCAGCCCCAGCATTTT. Translation: CARSLKQGSSQPQHF.

This rearrangement joins TRBV11-2 to TRBJ2-1; D might be TRBD2 (6 bases). The CDR3 consists of 15 residues. Trimming left V 4 bases short and J 5 bases short, with 15 bases between. Germline values: CDR1 SGHAT, CDR2 FQNNGV. The CDR3 nucleotides are TGTGCCAGCAGCTCGCTGAGGACTACCAACAATGAGCAGTTCTTC. Protein sequence: CASSSLRTTNNEQFF.

For the CDR3, the DNA is TGTGCCAGCAGCGTACTAGCGGGGGGGCGAGAGACCCAGTACTTC. Amino acid sequence: CASSVLAGGRETQYF. The chain is built from TRBV7-3 and TRBJ2-5; 13 positions match TRBD2. V lost 5 bases to trimming and J lost 4 bases; unmatched junction nucleotides: 4. CDR3 length equals 15 residues. Germline V CDR1 and CDR2: SGHTA, FQGTGA.

The V and J genes are TRBV5-1 and TRBJ2-7, with D perhaps TRBD1 (6 bases). V was clipped by 5 bases and J by 5 bases, with 17 bases between them. This CDR3 has 14 residues. Germline CDR1 reads SGHRS; CDR2 reads YFSETQ. CDR3 sequence (DNA): TGCGCCAGCAGGAAAACAGGGCCACGGGACGAGCAGTACTTC. Amino acid sequence: CASRKTGPRDEQYF.

The chain uses TRBV2 and TRBJ2-1; maybe TRBD1 (6 bases). The germline V gene has CDR1 SNHLY and CDR2 FYNNEI. Trimming removed 7 bases from V and 10 bases from J, with 8 bases in between. This CDR3 has 10 amino acids. CDR3 bases: TGTGCCAGCATCGGGACAGAGCAGTTCTTC. It specifies CASIGTEQFF. Together with reference TRBV2 and TRBJ2-1, the CDR3 gives the full variable domain: EPEVTQTPSHQVTQMGQEVILRCVPISNHLYFYWYRQILGQKVEFLVSFYNNEISEKSEIFDDQFSVERPDGSNFTLKIRSTKLEDSAMYFCASIGTEQFFGPGTRLTVL.

The CDR3 DNA reads as TGTGCCAGCAGCCCATTCCCCGGACTAGCGGGGTACGAGCAGTACTTC. Translation gives CASSPFPGLAGYEQYF. The chain links TRBV3-1 (or the pseudogene TRBV3-2) to TRBJ2-7; 12 bases are shared with TRBD2. The CDR3 runs to 16 residues. Germline V gene lookup returns CDR1 LGHDT and CDR2 YNNKEL (reference sequence). V shed 4 bases, J shed 4 bases, and the junction held 8 bases outside the gene matches.

This rearrangement joins TRBV5-1 to TRBJ1-3; 7 bases map to TRBD1. V was pared by 4 bases and J by 0 bases, with 4 bases of the junction left unmatched. Germline lookup yields CDR1 SGHRS and CDR2 YFSETQ. The length of the CDR3 is 15 residues. The CDR3, as DNA: TGCGCCAGCAGCCTAGGGACAGCCTCTGGAAACACCATATATTTT. It is translated as CASSLGTASGNTIYF.